The rows below give T cell receptor beta chains drawn from one sample of a study of T cells after yellow fever vaccination. TCRdb re-called the 5' RACE reads with MiXCR, one entry per CDR3 protein. The sample shows a few hundred thousand distinct CDR3 sequences, 19% of them seen only once. Here the sequenced sample was PBMCs, taken 15 days after the yellow fever booster vaccination. The source of these receptors is a man aged 25-45 years who received the YFV17D yellow fever vaccine. The CDR3 runs from the conserved cysteine through the conserved F or W. The D gene is left open where the match is weak. A row's size may be missing; if present it is once, few, many or a size class.

CDR3 protein,CDR3 DNA,J gene,D gene,CDR3 length,V gene,clone size
CASIGWGSGKNIQYF,TGTGCCAGCATCGGCTGGGGGTCGGGCAAAAACATTCAGTACTTC,TRBJ2-4,-,15,TRBV12-3/TRBV12-4,-
CATSSERTGDYEQYF,TGTGCCACCAGCAGCGAACGGACAGGGGACTACGAGCAGTACTTC,TRBJ2-7,TRBD1,15,TRBV15,few
CASSLVASVYTGELFF,TGTGCCAGCAGCTTAGTCGCTAGCGTTTACACCGGGGAGCTGTTTTTT,TRBJ2-2,-,16,TRBV13,-
CASSPTAQDYEQYF,TGTGCCAGCTCACCAACAGCCCAGGACTACGAGCAGTACTTC,TRBJ2-7,-,14,TRBV18,-
CSARRSYGYTF,TGCAGTGCTAGGCGATCTTATGGCTACACCTTC,TRBJ1-2,-,11,TRBV20-1,few
CASSPGGSEQYF,TGTGCCAGCAGTCCCGGGGGGAGCGAGCAGTACTTC,TRBJ2-7,TRBD2,12,TRBV12-3/TRBV12-4,few
CASSQVWGTSGRQETQYF,TGTGCCAGCAGCCAAGTGTGGGGGACTAGCGGGAGGCAAGAGACCCAGTACTTC,TRBJ2-5,TRBD2,18,TRBV3-1,-
CASSKGELAYNSPLHF,TGTGCCAGCAGCAAAGGGGAATTGGCCTATAATTCACCCCTCCACTTT,TRBJ1-6,-,16,TRBV5-6,-
CASSQDLAGAYNEQFF,TGCGCCAGCAGCCAAGATTTAGCGGGAGCCTACAATGAGCAGTTCTTC,TRBJ2-1,TRBD2,16,TRBV4-3,few
CAWSALWPGELFF,TGTGCCTGGAGTGCCCTTTGGCCCGGGGAGCTGTTTTTT,TRBJ2-2,-,13,TRBV30,few
CASQGGGRFNTQYF,TGTGCCAGCCAGGGCGGGGGCCGCTTTAATACGCAGTATTTT,TRBJ2-3,-,14,TRBV7-2,-
CASSLGNSVETQYF,TGTGCCAGCAGCTTAGGGAATTCCGTGGAGACCCAGTACTTC,TRBJ2-5,-,14,TRBV7-2,few
CSATETVSYNEQFF,TGCAGTGCTACAGAGACAGTGTCCTACAATGAGCAGTTCTTC,TRBJ2-1,-,14,TRBV20-1,-
CASSAPSLTGELFF,TGTGCCAGCAGCGCCCCCTCTCTGACCGGGGAGCTGTTTTTT,TRBJ2-2,-,14,TRBV7-2,-
CSVDYTEAFF,TGCAGCGTTGATTACACTGAAGCTTTCTTT,TRBJ1-1,-,10,TRBV29-1,-
CASSQRGFEQFF,TGTGCCAGCTCACAGCGGGGATTTGAGCAGTTCTTC,TRBJ2-1,TRBD2,12,TRBV25-1,-
CASSLGTSGSLEQFF,TGTGCCAGCAGTTTAGGAACTAGCGGGAGTCTTGAGCAGTTCTTC,TRBJ2-1,TRBD2,15,TRBV7-6,-
CASSSGTTSTDTQYF,TGTGCCAGCAGTTCCGGGACAACTAGCACAGATACGCAGTATTTT,TRBJ2-3,-,15,TRBV27,-
CASSQPVETQYF,TGTGCCAGCAGTCAACCGGTTGAGACCCAGTACTTC,TRBJ2-5,-,12,TRBV12-3/TRBV12-4,-
CASSLGRTKANEQYF,TGTGCCAGCAGTTTAGGAAGGACAAAGGCTAACGAGCAGTACTTC,TRBJ2-7,-,15,TRBV12-3/TRBV12-4,-
CASTSGTGSTDTQYF,TGTGCCAGCACGTCCGGGACAGGGAGCACAGATACGCAGTATTTT,TRBJ2-3,TRBD1,15,TRBV6-1,few
CAIKGGTGELFF,TGTGCCATCAAGGGGGGCACCGGGGAGCTGTTTTTT,TRBJ2-2,-,12,TRBV10-3,-
CATSAGLAGQQFF,TGTGCCACCAGTGCGGGACTAGCGGGACAGCAGTTCTTC,TRBJ2-1,TRBD2,13,TRBV24-1,-
CASRRGHIQYF,TGTGCCAGCAGGAGGGGGCACATTCAGTACTTC,TRBJ2-4,TRBD1,11,TRBV6-5,-
CASSSAGHNYGYTF,TGTGCCAGCAGCTCGGCAGGACATAACTATGGCTACACCTTC,TRBJ1-2,-,14,TRBV7-9,-
CASSPLTSVSYNEQFF,TGTGCCAGCTCACCACTAACTAGCGTCTCCTACAATGAGCAGTTCTTC,TRBJ2-1,TRBD2,16,TRBV18,few
CSARDSGRNIQYF,TGCAGTGCTAGAGATTCCGGCAGAAACATTCAGTACTTC,TRBJ2-4,-,13,TRBV20-1,-
CASSEPGGFYEQYF,TGTGCCAGCAGTGAACCAGGGGGTTTCTACGAGCAGTACTTC,TRBJ2-7,TRBD1,14,TRBV2,few
CASSYSGSRGDEQFF,TGTGCCAGCAGCTATAGCGGGAGTCGGGGCGATGAGCAGTTCTTC,TRBJ2-1,TRBD2,15,TRBV11-2,-
CASSQGWQGTDTQYF,TGTGCCAGCAGCCAAGGTTGGCAGGGAACAGATACGCAGTATTTT,TRBJ2-3,-,15,TRBV3-1,-
CSAPDPRQTHYGYTF,TGCAGTGCCCCGGACCCGCGACAGACTCACTATGGCTACACCTTC,TRBJ1-2,-,15,TRBV20-1,-
CASSPWLAGSTDTQYF,TGTGCCAGCAGCCCATGGCTAGCGGGTAGCACAGATACGCAGTATTTT,TRBJ2-3,TRBD2,16,TRBV7-2,-
CASSPFHGTGYNEQFF,TGTGCCAGCAGCCCTTTCCACGGGACAGGGTACAATGAGCAGTTCTTC,TRBJ2-1,TRBD1,16,TRBV9,-
CASSLAGHDQPQHF,TGTGCCAGCAGCTTGGCTGGTCACGATCAGCCCCAGCATTTT,TRBJ1-5,-,14,TRBV5-6,-
CSARAPGLAGNEQFF,TGCAGTGCTAGAGCACCGGGACTAGCGGGCAATGAGCAGTTCTTC,TRBJ2-1,TRBD2,15,TRBV20-1,few
CASGYSGGEQYF,TGTGCCAGCGGTTACTCGGGCGGCGAGCAGTACTTC,TRBJ2-7,-,12,TRBV6-2/TRBV6-3,few
CASSKAGRGNQPQHF,TGTGCCAGCAGCAAGGCCGGCCGGGGCAATCAGCCCCAGCATTTT,TRBJ1-5,-,15,TRBV9,-
CASSPRVGMGETQYF,TGTGCCAGCTCACCACGAGTGGGGATGGGAGAGACCCAGTACTTC,TRBJ2-5,-,15,TRBV18,-
CASSYSGGSGETQYF,TGTGCCAGCAGTTACTCCGGGGGGTCGGGGGAGACCCAGTACTTC,TRBJ2-5,TRBD2,15,TRBV6-5,few
CASRGRGQGISYEQYF,TGTGCCAGCAGAGGGAGGGGGCAGGGAATCTCCTACGAGCAGTACTTC,TRBJ2-7,-,16,TRBV25-1,-
CASSYKGLGQETQYF,TGTGCCAGCAGTTACAAAGGACTAGGGCAAGAGACCCAGTACTTC,TRBJ2-5,TRBD2,15,TRBV6-5,few
CSVGIGGVGETQYF,TGCAGCGTTGGAATTGGAGGTGTCGGAGAGACCCAGTACTTC,TRBJ2-5,-,14,TRBV29-1,few
CRTIQGAYEQYF,TGCAGGACCATACAGGGGGCCTACGAGCAGTACTTC,TRBJ2-7,TRBD1,12,TRBV29-1,-
CSAPNAGEGTGELFF,TGCAGTGCCCCCAATGCGGGAGAGGGCACCGGGGAGCTGTTTTTT,TRBJ2-2,TRBD2,15,TRBV20-1,-
CATSRGASDTQYF,TGTGCCACCAGCAGAGGGGCATCAGATACGCAGTATTTT,TRBJ2-3,-,13,TRBV15,-
CASSESAGTGSTEAFF,TGTGCCAGCAGTGAATCGGCCGGGACAGGGAGCACTGAAGCTTTCTTT,TRBJ1-1,TRBD1,16,TRBV6-1,few
CASSFSLGLDTQYF,TGTGCTAGCAGCTTCAGCCTAGGCCTAGATACGCAGTATTTT,TRBJ2-3,-,14,TRBV7-7,few
CASSSRGTSGSNEQFF,TGTGCCAGCAGCTCACGCGGGACTAGCGGGAGCAATGAGCAGTTCTTC,TRBJ2-1,TRBD2,16,TRBV11-1,few
CASIPGTNTGELFF,TGTGCCAGTATTCCGGGAACGAACACCGGGGAGCTGTTTTTT,TRBJ2-2,-,14,TRBV19,-
CASSQDVLAGRRGTDTQYF,TGCGCCAGCAGCCAAGATGTGCTAGCGGGAAGGAGGGGTACAGATACGCAGTATTTT,TRBJ2-3,TRBD2,19,TRBV4-3,few
CSAEQGVIGGRYEQYF,TGCAGTGCCGAACAGGGGGTCATAGGGGGACGGTACGAGCAGTACTTC,TRBJ2-7,TRBD1,16,TRBV20-1,-
CASSIGRVHQPQHF,TGTGCCAGCAGCATAGGACGGGTCCATCAGCCCCAGCATTTT,TRBJ1-5,-,14,TRBV6-1,-
CASSYFGNTGELFF,TGTGCCAGCAGTTACTTCGGGAACACCGGGGAGCTGTTTTTT,TRBJ2-2,-,14,TRBV6-5,few